This passage covers 30 T cell receptor beta chains from one sample sequenced in a study of breast tumors, draining lymph nodes, adjacent tissues. Using its own MiXCR run on the multiplex PCR reads, TCRdb lists one record per CDR3 protein. The profile shows about 230,000 distinct CDR3 sequences, approximately 30% of them singletons. Samples came from axillary lymph nodes draining the breast cancer. Sequencing was performed on axillary lymph node tissue. These receptors came from a female donor with breast cancer. Some clones in this sample may be carry-over from other donors' samples.

The genes are TRBV10-3 and TRBJ1-2, with D possibly being TRBD1 (6 bases). Looked up from germline, CDR1 is ENHRY and CDR2 is SYGVKD. Trimming removed 7 bases at V and 3 bases at J, with 12 bases between. This CDR3 spans 13 amino acids. In DNA, the CDR3 is TGTGCCATCAATCGGGGGGCCCACTATGGCTACACCTTC. Translation: CAINRGAHYGYTF.

The chain links TRBV9 to TRBJ2-5; no reliable D call. This CDR3 spans 16 amino acids. The V gene's germline CDR1 is SGDLS and CDR2 YYNGEE. V was pared by 3 bases and J by 2 bases, with 17 bases between. Here the CDR3 DNA reads TGTGCCAGCAGCGCTTTAGAAGGTTACGTACAAGAGACCCAGTACTTC. Protein product: CASSALEGYVQETQYF.

Regarding this clonotype: A much more abundant neighbour one base away suggests this may be a read error. The V gene is TRBV20-1, the J gene TRBJ2-1, with 9 bases identical to TRBD2. Germline V gene sequence: CDR1 DFQATT, CDR2 SNEGSKA (reference sequence). The CDR3 is 16 residues long. J lost 7 bases, V lost 0 bases, and 10 bases had no gene match. Written as DNA, the CDR3 is TGCAGTGCTAGAGATCATAGACTAGCGGCATCTAATGAGCAGTTCTTC. Translated, it gives CSARDHRLAASNEQFF.

This clonotype was detected ten times or more. The chain carries TRBV19 and TRBJ1-3; D remains unclear. Germline V CDR1 and CDR2: LNHDA, SQIVND (reference sequence). V lost 4 bases to trimming and J lost 3 bases, with 7 bases between them. The CDR3 length is 13 residues. CDR3 sequence (DNA): TGTGCCAGTAGTACTGATCGTGGAAACACCATATATTTT. This encodes CASSTDRGNTIYF.

This clonotype was counted at least ten times. The conserved closing phenylalanine or tryptophan is absent in this CDR3, likely reflecting a read error. The chain combines TRBV7-3 with TRBJ2-3; 8 bases match TRBD2. This CDR3 comprises 13 residues. V dropped 5 bases and J dropped 6; count of bases not matched to a gene: 4. The germline gives CDR1 SGHTA, CDR2 FQGTGA. The chain's CDR3 is CASSPGLGDTQYS. In DNA, the CDR3 is TGTGCCAGCAGCCCGGGACTAGGGGATACGCAGTATTCT.

The rearrangement uses TRBV5-1 and TRBJ1-2; D perhaps matches TRBD1 (5 bases). Deletions cut 1 base from V and 0 bases from J, with 10 bases between. Germline CDR1 reads SGHRS; CDR2 reads YFSETQ. CDR3 length: 15 residues. DNA for the CDR3: TGCGCCAGCAGCTTGAGGGACGGAGCTAACTATGGCTACACCTTC. Protein product: CASSLRDGANYGYTF.

As to this clonotype: Possible read error: a much larger clone is one base away. The chain recombines TRBV12-3 or TRBV12-4 with TRBJ2-2; 7 nucleotides match TRBD2. The CDR3 is 15 amino acids. The CDR3 coding sequence is TGTGCCAGCAGCTCGGGGCGGGGGATCACCGGGGAGCTGCTTTTT. Translation gives CASSSGRGITGELLF.

As regards this clonotype: Given a much more abundant clone one base away, this may be a read error. The CDR3 does not end in the conserved phenylalanine or tryptophan, so this is likely a read error. The gene calls are TRBV19 and TRBJ2-6; no firm D call. This CDR3 has 16 amino acids. V was cut by 8 bases and J by 2 bases, with 16 bases left in between. Germline assignment: CDR1 LNHDA and CDR2 SQIVND (reference sequence). The CDR3, as DNA: TGTGCCAGTCCGCGCGACGAAAAGGCTGGGGCCAACGTCCTGACTTCC. Protein: CASPRDEKAGANVLTS.

This clonotype occurred many times. The chain couples TRBV5-1 to TRBJ1-5; D uncertain. CDR1 SGHRS and CDR2 YFSETQ come from the germline V gene. Trimming shortened V by 7 bases and J by 3 bases, and 20 bases separated the two germline ends. The CDR3 has 16 amino acids. The CDR3 sequence is CASQWEGMEANQPQHF. In DNA form, the CDR3 reads TGCGCCAGCCAATGGGAGGGAATGGAAGCCAATCAGCCCCAGCATTTT.

This clonotype was detected ten times or more. This chain connects TRBV19 to TRBJ2-1; TRBD2 matches 10 bases. The CDR3 has 15 amino acids. The germline CDR1 and CDR2 sequences are LNHDA and SQIVND (reference sequence). Trimming removed 5 bases from V and 2 bases from J; junction bases left unmatched: 3. The CDR3 here is CASSLAGGPYNEQFF. The CDR3 DNA reads TGTGCCAGTAGTTTAGCGGGAGGCCCCTACAATGAGCAGTTCTTC.

There are many counts of this clonotype. V usage is TRBV3-1 and J usage is TRBJ2-7; D assignment may be TRBD1 or TRBD2 (6 bases each). This CDR3 spans 15 amino acids. Germline values: CDR1 LGHDT, CDR2 YNNKEL (reference sequence). V lost 0 bases to trimming and J lost 0 bases, with 9 bases between them. The chain's CDR3 is CASSQEGGGSYEQYF. DNA for the CDR3: TGTGCCAGCAGCCAAGAAGGGGGAGGCTCCTACGAGCAGTACTTC.

This clonotype was found many times. A much larger clone sits a single nucleotide away, making a read error possible. The chain uses TRBV13 and TRBJ2-7, with D possibly TRBD2 on 6 matching bases. Trimming took 6 bases from V and 6 from J, leaving 18 bases between them. From germline, CDR1 is PRHDT and CDR2 FYEKMQ (reference sequence). There are 14 residues in the CDR3. The chain's CDR3 is CASRWPGDGSEQYF. The CDR3 coding sequence is TGTGCCAGCAGATGGCCGGGGGATGGGAGCGAGCAGTACTTC.

This clonotype was detected many times. This chain connects TRBV6-5 to TRBJ2-7; D remains unclear. The V end lost 6 bases, the J end lost 5 bases, and 11 bases lay between the germline ends. This CDR3 spans 12 amino acids. Germline-derived CDR1 and CDR2 are MNHEY and SVGAGI. CDR3 residues: CASRRNRDEQYF. Written as DNA, the CDR3 is TGTGCCAGCAGGCGCAATCGGGACGAGCAGTACTTC.

Worth noting for this clonotype: This may be a read error: a much more frequent sequence differs by one nucleotide. The V and J genes are TRBV6-1 and TRBJ2-7; perhaps TRBD2 as D (6 bases). Germline V gene lookup returns CDR1 MNHNS and CDR2 SASEGT. The CDR3 covers 12 residues. The CDR3 reads CAIKGLAYGQYF. In DNA, the CDR3 is TGTGCCATCAAGGGACTGGCCTACGGGCAGTACTTC.

Ten or more counts support this clonotype. The chain couples TRBV12-3 or TRBV12-4 to TRBJ1-2; D remains unclear. The CDR3 loop spans 11 amino acids. V shed 3 bases and J shed 8 bases, with 7 bases lying between them. CDR3 loop: CASSFTEGYTF. The DNA for the CDR3 is TGTGCCAGCAGTTTCACGGAGGGCTACACCTTC.

This clonotype was observed a few times. The chain combines TRBV20-1 with TRBJ2-1, with 10 bases identical to TRBD1. The CDR3 consists of 13 residues. V shed 5 bases, J shed 15 bases, and the junction held 13 bases outside the gene matches. Germline CDR1 reads DFQATT; CDR2 reads SNEGSKA (reference sequence). The CDR3 protein is CSALYGQGELRFF. CDR3 coding DNA: TGCAGTGCTCTCTACGGACAGGGGGAGTTGCGGTTCTTC.

This clonotype has ten or more counts. The J gene is TRBJ2-5, the V gene TRBV19; unclear D gene. The germline V gene encodes CDR1 LNHDA and CDR2 SQIVND (reference sequence). The CDR3 has 12 residues. The ends were cut back, 3 bases at V and 5 bases at J, with 7 bases in the middle. CDR3 protein: CASSMGSETQYF. In DNA, the CDR3 is TGTGCCAGTAGTATGGGTTCGGAGACCCAGTACTTC.

This clonotype was seen ten or more times. The chain couples TRBV20-1 to TRBJ2-7; 11 positions agree with TRBD1. The V gene end was trimmed by 0 bases and the J gene end by 3 bases; junction bases not matched to a gene: 4. Germline CDR1 is DFQATT and CDR2 is SNEGSKA (reference sequence). The CDR3 consists of 15 residues. CDR3: CSARDPGTGGYEQYF. The CDR3 nucleotides read TGCAGTGCTAGAGACCCCGGGACAGGGGGCTACGAGCAGTACTTC.

This clonotype appeared many times. This chain links TRBV5-5 with TRBJ2-7, with a weak D call TRBD1 (5 bases). V lost 5 bases and J 5 bases, leaving 11 bases between the germline ends. The CDR3 spans 12 residues. Germline assignment: CDR1 SGHKS and CDR2 YYEKEE (reference sequence). The CDR3 reads CASSYIGDEQYF. The CDR3 DNA reads as TGTGCCAGCAGTTATATAGGGGACGAGCAGTACTTC.

The count of this clonotype is one. One end of the junction does not line up with germline, which may come from a read error. The V and J genes are TRBV18 and TRBJ2-3; weak D call: TRBD1 (5 bases). From germline, CDR1 is KGHSH and CDR2 LQKENI. There are 13 residues in the CDR3. The CDR3 loop is CASSQTLTGTQYF. CDR3 DNA: TGTGCCAGCTCTCAAACTTTAACAGGTACGCAGTATTTT.

As to this clonotype: Germline and junction disagree at one end, which may indicate a read error. The chain recombines TRBV2 with TRBJ2-2, with 8 bases identical to TRBD2. The CDR3 runs 14 residues. CDR1 is SNHLY and CDR2 is FYNNEI in the germline V gene. The CDR3 region is CVSTGTRVTEELFF. In nucleotides, the CDR3 is TGTGTCAGCACCGGGACTAGAGTCACCGAGGAGCTGTTTTTT.

The table lists this clonotype with many counts. V and J are TRBV5-1 and TRBJ2-7, with D perhaps matching TRBD2 (6 bases). Trimming pared 4 bases from V and 1 base from J, leaving 12 bases between. Germline V gene data show CDR1 as SGHRS and CDR2 as YFSETQ. This CDR3 is built from 14 residues. CDR3 sequence (DNA): TGCGCCAGCAGCCCCTCGGGACTTTCCTACGAGCAGTACTTC. It encodes CASSPSGLSYEQYF.

This clonotype was counted at least ten times. J is TRBJ1-3 and V is TRBV12-3 or TRBV12-4; no clear D. The CDR3 totals 14 residues. With 3 bases removed from V and 4 bases from J, the gap between germline ends came to 10 bases. The CDR3 nucleotides read TGTGCCAGCAGTTTTTACCATGAGGGAAACACCATATATTTT. It yields the protein CASSFYHEGNTIYF.

The chain joins TRBV7-9 to TRBJ2-7, with TRBD1 as a possible D gene (6 bases). The CDR3 contains 13 residues. The V gene's germline CDR1 is SEHNR and CDR2 FQNEAQ (reference sequence). V lost 5 bases and J 1 base, leaving 9 bases between the germline ends. The CDR3 nucleotides are TGTGCCAGCAGCCCTACAGGGTCCTACGAGCAGTACGTC. This sequence encodes CASSPTGSYEQYV.

This clonotype appeared many times. Since a much larger clone is just one base distant, this may be a read error. The chain employs TRBV12-3 or TRBV12-4 and TRBJ1-6; 7 positions agree with TRBD1. The CDR3 runs to 15 residues. Trimming took 3 bases from V and 7 from J; bases not matched to a gene: 6. The CDR3 region has the DNA TGTGCCAGCAGTTTCGCGGGCAGGGGGAATTCACCCCTCCACTTT. Protein: CASSFAGRGNSPLHF.

At least ten counts were recorded for this clonotype. The chain couples TRBV24-1 to TRBJ2-1; TRBD2 aligns across 10 bases. V trimming: 5 bases; J trimming: 4 bases; junction bases outside the gene matches: 10. The CDR3 has 17 amino acids. CDR1 KGHDR and CDR2 SFDVKD come from the germline V gene. CDR3 in amino acids: CATSGGLGLATYNEQFF. For the CDR3, the DNA is TGTGCCACCAGTGGTGGCCTGGGACTAGCGACGTACAATGAGCAGTTCTTC.

This clonotype has at least ten counts. The V gene is TRBV14, the J gene TRBJ2-2, with 7 bases aligning to TRBD1. The CDR3 has 15 amino acids. Germline CDR1 reads SGHDN; CDR2 reads FVKESK. V shed 3 bases, J shed 4 bases, and the junction held 5 bases outside the gene matches. The chain's CDR3 is CASSQNYRGTGELFF. The CDR3 DNA is TGTGCCAGCAGCCAGAACTACAGGGGCACCGGGGAGCTGTTTTTT.

This chain links TRBV16 with TRBJ2-2; D is possibly TRBD2 (5 bases). The CDR3 extends over 13 amino acids. The V end lost 4 bases, the J end lost 5 bases, and 8 bases lay between the germline ends. Germline CDR1 reads KGHSY; CDR2 reads FQNENV. The CDR3 bases are TGTGCCAGCAGCCGGACTGGAACCGGGGAGCTGTTTTTT. Translation gives CASSRTGTGELFF.

This clonotype was detected many times. The V call is TRBV25-1, the J call TRBJ2-3; 7 nucleotides line up with TRBD2. The V segment lost 1 base and the J segment 4 bases; nucleotides outside the gene matches: 5. This CDR3 is 15 amino acids long. Germline CDR1 and CDR2: MGHDK and SYGVNS. The CDR3 loop is CASSESGGVADTQYF. DNA for the CDR3: TGTGCCAGCAGTGAATCGGGGGGAGTCGCAGATACGCAGTATTTT.

This clonotype was counted ten times or more. In nucleotides, the CDR3 is TGTGCCATCAGTGCTGGGGATGAGCAGTTCTTC. Translating gives CAISAGDEQFF. The chain joins TRBV10-3 to TRBJ2-1; D call uncertain. This CDR3 contains 11 residues. Germline-derived CDR1 and CDR2 are ENHRY and SYGVKD. V lost 4 bases to trimming and J lost 8 bases, with 6 bases between them.